The rows below give T cell receptor beta chains drawn from one sample of a study of blood T cell repertoires in COVID-19. Method: immunoSEQ multiplex PCR; TCRdb's copy keeps in-frame clones and lacks some. The table lists 300,000 or so clones, about 86% of them singletons. Source material: PBMCs or T cells enriched from blood (not recorded which). These TCRs come from a woman in her thirties or forties with acute COVID-19. CDR3s leave out the opening cysteine and the closing phenylalanine or tryptophan.

J gene: TRBJ1-2; V gene: TRBV14; CDR3 protein: ASSPPTGQKDLGGGGYT
J gene: TRBJ1-3; V gene: TRBV7-3; CDR3 protein: ASSHARQSSGNTIY
J gene: TRBJ2-3; V gene: TRBV18; CDR3 protein: ASSPSRGGTDTQY
J gene: TRBJ2-5; V gene: TRBV29-1; CDR3 protein: SVKRGSETQY
J gene: TRBJ1-2; V gene: TRBV9; CDR3 protein: ASSVAATANYGYT
J gene: TRBJ1-4; V gene: TRBV27; CDR3 protein: ASSLADRVEKLF
J gene: TRBJ1-1; V gene: TRBV9; CDR3 protein: ASSVSPRVDTEAF
J gene: TRBJ2-7; V gene: TRBV7-2; CDR3 protein: ASSLVGSSGEGQY
J gene: TRBJ2-3; V gene: TRBV7-2; CDR3 protein: ASSFPGAPNADTQY
J gene: TRBJ1-2; V gene: TRBV10-3; CDR3 protein: ATAEGITNYGYT
J gene: TRBJ1-3; V gene: TRBV5-1; CDR3 protein: ASSLGDSGNTIY
J gene: TRBJ2-1; V gene: TRBV7-2; CDR3 protein: ASSLGPTGLEQF
J gene: TRBJ1-1; V gene: TRBV7-2; CDR3 protein: ASDRVGTEAF
J gene: TRBJ1-1; V gene: TRBV7-6; CDR3 protein: ASSLVGRETEAF
J gene: TRBJ1-6; V gene: TRBV4-2; CDR3 protein: ASSQDLWLANSPLH
J gene: TRBJ1-2; V gene: TRBV3-1/TRBV3-2; CDR3 protein: ASRLSQGDYGYT
J gene: TRBJ1-1; V gene: TRBV27; CDR3 protein: ASSPRLNRGTEAF
J gene: TRBJ2-1; V gene: TRBV12-3/TRBV12-4; CDR3 protein: ASSLAAVGEQF
J gene: TRBJ1-2; V gene: TRBV5-1; CDR3 protein: ASSWALDRTTGYT
J gene: TRBJ2-1; V gene: TRBV29-1; CDR3 protein: SVEPPGNGYNEQF
J gene: TRBJ2-4; V gene: TRBV6-5; CDR3 protein: ASRTSGMTNIQY
J gene: TRBJ1-5; V gene: TRBV19; CDR3 protein: ASQLAGTGVWGSSQPQH
J gene: TRBJ2-1; V gene: TRBV19; CDR3 protein: ATKSGDFFDEQF
J gene: TRBJ2-2; V gene: TRBV7-6; CDR3 protein: ASSLRPPGTNTGELF
J gene: TRBJ2-7; V gene: TRBV7-3; CDR3 protein: ASSLKWGSSYEQY
J gene: TRBJ1-5; V gene: TRBV19; CDR3 protein: ASSWGTGVNQPQH
J gene: TRBJ2-3; V gene: TRBV15; CDR3 protein: ATSRRTTSTDTQY
J gene: TRBJ1-6; V gene: TRBV5-4; CDR3 protein: ASSLRGGGTYNSPLH
J gene: TRBJ2-3; V gene: TRBV5-6; CDR3 protein: ASSLYGKSTDTQY
J gene: TRBJ2-6; V gene: TRBV5-1; CDR3 protein: ASSLQYGGSGANVLT